The clone carrying this T cell receptor (beta chain) is a singleton in its sample. Antigen: not known. This table comes from immunoSEQ multiplex PCR, and its TCRdb copy is limited to in-frame clones, with some not included. Among tens of thousands of clones listed, approximately 92% were seen once. This entry comes from a study of OX40 agonist ivuxolimab in advanced cancers. Study-level information: Subjects had a mean age of about 65 years, with a range of roughly 20 to 80; approximately 83% were male.

From germline, CDR1 is MNHEY and CDR2 SVGAGI. This CDR3 comprises 15 residues. V gave up 2 bases and J gave up 5 bases, with 16 bases separating them. Any history of autoimmune disease or systemic immunosuppression disqualified patients. General study findings and limits: At doses 0.1 to 3.0 mg/kg, CD4+ and CD8+ clones expanded. Antigen targets of the expanded peripheral T cells went undetermined.

The receptor was derived from an adult with an advanced solid tumor such as melanoma, head and neck, liver or kidney cancer. The material sequenced was CD4+ or CD8+ T cells sorted from blood, taken in a trial of the OX40 agonist ivuxolimab. The chain employs TRBV6-5 and TRBJ2-7; D possibly corresponds to TRBD1 (6 bases). In DNA form, the CDR3 reads TGTGCCAGCAGTTACAGGTCCAGGGGTCCCCACGAGCAGTACTTC. Amino acids: CASSYRSRGPHEQYF.